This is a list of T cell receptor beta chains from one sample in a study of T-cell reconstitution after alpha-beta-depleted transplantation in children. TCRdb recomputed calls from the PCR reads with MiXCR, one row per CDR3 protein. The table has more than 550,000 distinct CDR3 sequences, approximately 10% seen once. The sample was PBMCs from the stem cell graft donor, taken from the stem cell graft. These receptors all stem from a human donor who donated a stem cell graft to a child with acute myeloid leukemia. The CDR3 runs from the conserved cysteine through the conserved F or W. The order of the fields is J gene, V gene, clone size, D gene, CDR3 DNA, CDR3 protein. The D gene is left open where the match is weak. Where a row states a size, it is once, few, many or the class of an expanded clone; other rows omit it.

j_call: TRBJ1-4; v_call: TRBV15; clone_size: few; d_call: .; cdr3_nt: TGTGCCACCAGCAGAGGGGCCTCCGAAAAACTGTTTTTT; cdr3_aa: CATSRGASEKLFF
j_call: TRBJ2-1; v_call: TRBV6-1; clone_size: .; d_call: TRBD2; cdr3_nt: TGTGCCTCCACACCTCCGGGACTAGAGCAGTTCTTC; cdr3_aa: CASTPPGLEQFF
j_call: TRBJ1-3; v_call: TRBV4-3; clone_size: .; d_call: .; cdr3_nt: TGCGCCAGCAGCCAAGATCGCTCTGGGGGCGGTGGAAACACCATATATTTT; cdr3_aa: CASSQDRSGGGGNTIYF
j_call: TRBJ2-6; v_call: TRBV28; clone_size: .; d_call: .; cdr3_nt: TGTGCCAGCAGCTGGAGGTCCGTGGGGGCCAACGTCCTGACTTTC; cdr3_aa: CASSWRSVGANVLTF
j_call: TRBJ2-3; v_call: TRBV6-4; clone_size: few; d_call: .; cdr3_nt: TGTGCCAGCAGTGACTCAGGGCATTCCACAGATACGCAGTATTTT; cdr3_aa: CASSDSGHSTDTQYF
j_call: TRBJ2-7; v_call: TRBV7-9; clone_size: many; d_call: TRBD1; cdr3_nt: TGTGCCAGCAGCTCAAGGGACAGCTCCTACGAGCAGTACTTC; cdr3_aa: CASSSRDSSYEQYF
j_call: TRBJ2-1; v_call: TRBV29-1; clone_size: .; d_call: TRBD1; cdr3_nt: TGCAGCGTTACTAGGGACAGGGGGCGCCGGCAAGAGGGGTACCAGTTCTTC; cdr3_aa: CSVTRDRGRRQEGYQFF
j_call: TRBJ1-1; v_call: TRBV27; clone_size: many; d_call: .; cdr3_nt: TGTGCCAGCAGTATAGGGCGAAACACTGAAGCTTTCTTT; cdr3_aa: CASSIGRNTEAFF
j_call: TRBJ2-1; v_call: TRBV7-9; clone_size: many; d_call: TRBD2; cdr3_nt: TGTGCCAGCAGCTTGGCGACGGCGGGAGGGACCCATGAGCAGTTCTTC; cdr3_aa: CASSLATAGGTHEQFF
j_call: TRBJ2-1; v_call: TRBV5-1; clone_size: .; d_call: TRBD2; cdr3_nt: TGCGCCAGCAGCTTGGCAGGCCGGACTAGCGGGAGGTTAATCCCCTACAATGAGCAGTTCTTC; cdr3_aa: CASSLAGRTSGRLIPYNEQFF
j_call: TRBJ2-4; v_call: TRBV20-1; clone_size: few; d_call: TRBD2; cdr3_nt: TGCAGTGCTAGAGATAGATTTCGGACTAGCGGCCCCTTAGCCAAAAACATTCAGTACTTC; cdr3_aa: CSARDRFRTSGPLAKNIQYF
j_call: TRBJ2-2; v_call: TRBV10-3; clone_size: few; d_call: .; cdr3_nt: TGTGCCATCAGTGAGAGCGGCAATAGTGGCGGGGAGCTGTTTTTT; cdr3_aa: CAISESGNSGGELFF
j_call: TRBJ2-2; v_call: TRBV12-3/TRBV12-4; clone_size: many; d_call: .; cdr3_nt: TGTGCCAGCAGGAAAGATTTCACCGGGGAGCTGTTTTTT; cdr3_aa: CASRKDFTGELFF
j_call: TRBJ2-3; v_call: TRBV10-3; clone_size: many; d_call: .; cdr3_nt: TGTGCCATCAGTGACGACAGGTCCAACACAGATACGCAGTATTTT; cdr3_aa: CAISDDRSNTDTQYF
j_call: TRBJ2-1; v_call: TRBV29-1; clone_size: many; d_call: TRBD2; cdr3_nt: TGCAGCGTTGGCACTAGCGGTTACAATGAGCAGTTCTTC; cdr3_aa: CSVGTSGYNEQFF
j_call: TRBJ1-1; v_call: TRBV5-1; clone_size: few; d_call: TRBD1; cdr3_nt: TGCGCCAGCAGCGAACAGGGGAAGGGCACTGAAGCTTTCTTT; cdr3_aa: CASSEQGKGTEAFF
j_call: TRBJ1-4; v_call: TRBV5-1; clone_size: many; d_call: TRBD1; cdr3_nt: TGCGCCAGCAGCACACTGACAGGGTCACCGGAAAAACTGTTTTTT; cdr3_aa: CASSTLTGSPEKLFF
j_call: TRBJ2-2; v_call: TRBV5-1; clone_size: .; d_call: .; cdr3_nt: TGCGCCAGCAGCTCGGACACGAACACCGGGGAGCTGTTTTTT; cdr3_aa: CASSSDTNTGELFF
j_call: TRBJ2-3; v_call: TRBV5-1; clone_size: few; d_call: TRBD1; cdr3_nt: TGCGCCAGCCGGAGGGGACAGGACACAGATACGCAGTATTTT; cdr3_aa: CASRRGQDTDTQYF
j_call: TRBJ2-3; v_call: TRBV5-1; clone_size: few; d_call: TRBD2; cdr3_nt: TGCGCCAGCAGCTTGGGGGTAGCGGGAGCCCCAGATACGCAGTATTTT; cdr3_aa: CASSLGVAGAPDTQYF
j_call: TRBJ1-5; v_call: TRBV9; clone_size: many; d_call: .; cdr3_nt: TGTGCCAGCAGCGTAGAACCCGGCGGGCATCAGCCCCAGCATTTT; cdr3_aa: CASSVEPGGHQPQHF
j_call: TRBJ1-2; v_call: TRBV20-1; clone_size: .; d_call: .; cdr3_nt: TGCAGTGCCAAACCTCACGCGGGTGATGGCTACACCTTC; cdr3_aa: CSAKPHAGDGYTF
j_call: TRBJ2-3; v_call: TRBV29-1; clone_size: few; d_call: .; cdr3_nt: TGCAGCCTCGACATAGGCACAGATACGCAGTATTTT; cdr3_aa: CSLDIGTDTQYF
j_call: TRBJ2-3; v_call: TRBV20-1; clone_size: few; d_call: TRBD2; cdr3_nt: TGCAGTGCTAGAGCTAGCGGGATCCGCACAGATACGCAGTATTTT; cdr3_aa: CSARASGIRTDTQYF
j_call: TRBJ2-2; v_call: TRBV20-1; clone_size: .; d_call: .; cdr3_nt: TGCAGTGCTATCGGGGACACCTACACCGGGGAGCTGTTTTTT; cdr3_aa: CSAIGDTYTGELFF
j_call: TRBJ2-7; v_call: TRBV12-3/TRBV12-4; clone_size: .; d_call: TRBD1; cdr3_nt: TGTGCCAGCTTCCGTCTCCGGGACAGGGTCTACGAGCAGTACTTC; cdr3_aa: CASFRLRDRVYEQYF
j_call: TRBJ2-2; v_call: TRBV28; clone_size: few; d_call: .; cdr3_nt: TGTGCCAGCAGTTTAAACAGGGCCGGGGAGCTGTTTTTT; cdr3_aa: CASSLNRAGELFF
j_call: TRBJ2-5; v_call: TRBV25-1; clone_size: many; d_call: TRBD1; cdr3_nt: TGTGCCAGCAGTGGGTTTACAGGGGATCAGGAGACCCAGTACTTC; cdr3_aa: CASSGFTGDQETQYF
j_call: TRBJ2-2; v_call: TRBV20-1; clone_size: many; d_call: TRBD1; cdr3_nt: TGCAGTGCTCGAGAGGCCAGGGGGCGGTTCGCCGGGGAGCTGTTTTTT; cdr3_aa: CSAREARGRFAGELFF
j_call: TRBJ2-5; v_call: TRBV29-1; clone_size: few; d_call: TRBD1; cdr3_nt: TGCAGCGCCGGCGGGACAGGGGATCGGGAGACCCAGTACTTC; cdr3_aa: CSAGGTGDRETQYF
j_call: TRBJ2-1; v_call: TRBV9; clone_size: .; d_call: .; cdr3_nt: TGTGCCAGCAGCGACCGGGGCCCTTACAATGAGCAGTTCTTC; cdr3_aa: CASSDRGPYNEQFF
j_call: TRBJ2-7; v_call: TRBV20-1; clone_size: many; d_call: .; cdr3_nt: TGCAGTGCTAGCTCCCAGGCCCACTCCTACGAGCAGTACTTC; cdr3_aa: CSASSQAHSYEQYF
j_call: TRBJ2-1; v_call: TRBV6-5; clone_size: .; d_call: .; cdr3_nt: TGTGCCAGCAGCTCCGGGGGACTCGCCTACAATGAGCAGTTCTTC; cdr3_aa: CASSSGGLAYNEQFF
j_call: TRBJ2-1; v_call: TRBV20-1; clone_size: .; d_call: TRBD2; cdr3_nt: TGCAGTGCCGAGGGACTAGCGGGCTACAATGAGCAGTTCTTC; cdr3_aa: CSAEGLAGYNEQFF
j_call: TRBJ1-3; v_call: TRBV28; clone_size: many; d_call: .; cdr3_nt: TGTGCCAGCAGTTCACAGGTGCCCTCTGGAAACACCATATATTTT; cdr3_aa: CASSSQVPSGNTIYF
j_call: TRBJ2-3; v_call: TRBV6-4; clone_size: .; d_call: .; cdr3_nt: TGTGCCAGCAGTGACAGGGTCACAGATACGCAGTATTTT; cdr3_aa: CASSDRVTDTQYF
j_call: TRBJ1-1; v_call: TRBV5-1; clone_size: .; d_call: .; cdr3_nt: TGCGCCAGCAGAGAAGGTCAGAGCACTGAAGCTTTCTTT; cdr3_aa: CASREGQSTEAFF
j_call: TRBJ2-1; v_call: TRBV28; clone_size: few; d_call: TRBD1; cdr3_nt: TGTGCCAGCAGTTCAATGACAGGGGGTCGAGACAATGAGCAGTTCTTC; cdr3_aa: CASSSMTGGRDNEQFF
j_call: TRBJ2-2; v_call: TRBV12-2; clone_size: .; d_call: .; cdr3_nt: .; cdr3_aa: CASRQGLPEHRGAVFF
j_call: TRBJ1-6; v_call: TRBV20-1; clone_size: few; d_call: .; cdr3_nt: TGCAGTGCCCGGGCCCCGGGGTCCTATAATTCACCCCTCCACTTT; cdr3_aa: CSARAPGSYNSPLHF
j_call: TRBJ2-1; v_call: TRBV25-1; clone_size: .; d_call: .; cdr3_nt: TGTGCCAGCAGTACTCTGGCAGGGGGGGTCGATGAGCAGTTCTTC; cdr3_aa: CASSTLAGGVDEQFF
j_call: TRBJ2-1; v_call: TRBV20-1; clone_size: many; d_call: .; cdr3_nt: TGCAGTGCTAGTCGAGGGGTCAATGAGCAGTTCTTC; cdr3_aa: CSASRGVNEQFF
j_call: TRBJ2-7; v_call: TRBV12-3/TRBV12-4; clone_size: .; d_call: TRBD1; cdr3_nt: TGTGCCAGCAGTTTAAAAGGGGTCCTGACAGGGCTAAAGTACTTC; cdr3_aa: CASSLKGVLTGLKYF
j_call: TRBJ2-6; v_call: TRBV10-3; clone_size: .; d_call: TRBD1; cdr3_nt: TGTGCCATCAGTCCAGGGGGCGCTGGGGCCAACGTCCTGACTTTC; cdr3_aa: CAISPGGAGANVLTF
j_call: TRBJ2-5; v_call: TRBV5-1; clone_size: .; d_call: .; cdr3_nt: TGCGCCAGCAGCTCGTATTCGGGACAAGAGACCCAGTACTTC; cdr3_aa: CASSSYSGQETQYF
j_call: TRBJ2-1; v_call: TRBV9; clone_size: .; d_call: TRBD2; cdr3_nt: TGTGCCAGCAGCACCCGACTAGCGGCGTACAATGAGCAGTTCTTC; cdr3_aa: CASSTRLAAYNEQFF
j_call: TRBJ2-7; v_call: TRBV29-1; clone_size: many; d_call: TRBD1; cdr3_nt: TGCAGCGCCAGGACAGGGCTCTCCTACGAGCAGTACTTC; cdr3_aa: CSARTGLSYEQYF
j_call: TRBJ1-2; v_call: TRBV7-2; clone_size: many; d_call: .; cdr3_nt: TGTGCCCTAAGAGGGGGGGACGGCTACACCTTC; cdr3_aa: CALRGGDGYTF
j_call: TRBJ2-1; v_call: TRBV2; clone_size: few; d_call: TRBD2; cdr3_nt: TGTGCCAGCAGTGAAAGGGCGGGAGGGCCTCGTGAGCAGTTCTTC; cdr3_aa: CASSERAGGPREQFF